This TCR beta chain stems from a study of blood T cell repertoires in COVID-19. On the study more broadly: The study drew acute and convalescent COVID-19 samples from the United States, Italy and Spain. T cells, B-cell-depleted T cells, or PBMCs supplied cDNA or gDNA.

This clone was picked up a small number of times. Per the original data handling: From reference gene primer amplification, estimates of nucleated cell counts were derived. The method was immunoSEQ multiplex PCR; TCRdb's version includes in-frame clones alone and lacks a portion of them. The DNA gave D and trimming, while V, J and clone size come from that table. The sample lists around 180,000 clones, approximately 90% occurring once. This CDR3 contains 14 residues. Germline V gene lookup returns CDR1 MNHEY and CDR2 SVGAGI. The germline V and J ends were trimmed by 2 bases and 1 base, with 6 bases remaining between them.

The clonotype was recovered from a man in his 60s with acute or convalescent COVID-19. This chain uses TRBV6-5 with TRBJ1-5; D call uncertain. Input material: peripheral blood. CDR3 DNA: TGTGCCAGCAGTTACGGGCACAGCAATCAGCCCCAGCATTTT. Protein sequence: CASSYGHSNQPQHF.